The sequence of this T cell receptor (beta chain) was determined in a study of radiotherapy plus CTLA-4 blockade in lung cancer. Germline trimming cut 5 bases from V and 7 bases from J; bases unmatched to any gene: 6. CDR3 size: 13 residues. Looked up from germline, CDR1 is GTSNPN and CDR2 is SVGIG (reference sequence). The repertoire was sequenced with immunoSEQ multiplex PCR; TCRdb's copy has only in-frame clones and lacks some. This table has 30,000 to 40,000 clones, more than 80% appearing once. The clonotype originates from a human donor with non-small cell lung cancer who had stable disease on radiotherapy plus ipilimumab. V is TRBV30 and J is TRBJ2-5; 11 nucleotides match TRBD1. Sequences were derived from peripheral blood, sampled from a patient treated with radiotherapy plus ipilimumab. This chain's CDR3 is CAWGTGGVGTQYF. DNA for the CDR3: TGTGCCTGGGGGACAGGGGGGGTCGGGACCCAGTACTTC.